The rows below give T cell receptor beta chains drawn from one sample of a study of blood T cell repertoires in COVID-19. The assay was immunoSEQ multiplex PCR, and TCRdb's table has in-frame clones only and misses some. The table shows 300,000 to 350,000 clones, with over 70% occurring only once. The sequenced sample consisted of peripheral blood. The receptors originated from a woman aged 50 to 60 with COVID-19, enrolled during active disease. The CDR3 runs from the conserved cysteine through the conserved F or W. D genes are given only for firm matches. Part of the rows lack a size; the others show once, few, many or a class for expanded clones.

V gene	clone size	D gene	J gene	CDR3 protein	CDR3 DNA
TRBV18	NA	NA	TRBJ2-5	CASSPSETQYF	TGTGCCAGCTCACCATCGGAGACCCAGTACTTC
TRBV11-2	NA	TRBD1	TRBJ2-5	CASSLGQGSSWETQYF	TGTGCCAGCAGCTTGGGACAGGGGTCTTCCTGGGAGACCCAGTACTTC
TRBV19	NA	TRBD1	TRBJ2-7	CASSGAGTGEEGEQYF	TGTGCCAGTAGTGGTGCCGGGACAGGGGAAGAAGGCGAGCAGTACTTC
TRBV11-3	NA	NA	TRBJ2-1	CASSLGGDYNEQFF	TGTGCCAGCAGCTTAGGGGGGGACTACAATGAGCAGTTCTTC
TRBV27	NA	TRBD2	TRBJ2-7	CASRPSGEVRQYF	TGTGCCAGCAGGCCTAGCGGGGAGGTTCGGCAGTACTTC
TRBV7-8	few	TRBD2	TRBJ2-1	CASSLVLAAYNEQFF	TGTGCCAGCAGCTTAGTTCTAGCGGCCTACAATGAGCAGTTCTTC
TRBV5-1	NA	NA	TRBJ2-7	CASSSGRGNEQYF	TGCGCCAGCAGCTCTGGAAGGGGTAACGAGCAGTACTTC
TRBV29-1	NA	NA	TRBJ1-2	CSVAGQGYGYTF	TGCAGCGTTGCTGGGCAGGGCTATGGCTACACCTTC
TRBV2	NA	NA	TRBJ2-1	CASSEFLQVNEQFF	TGTGCCAGCAGTGAATTTTTGCAGGTCAATGAGCAGTTCTTC
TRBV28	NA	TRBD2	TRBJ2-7	CASSPTSGASYEQYF	TGTGCCAGCAGCCCTACTAGCGGGGCCTCCTACGAGCAGTACTTC
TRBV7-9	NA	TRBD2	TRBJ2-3	CASSLLRGREYF	TGTGCCAGCAGCCTCCTACGAGGGAGGGAGTATTTT
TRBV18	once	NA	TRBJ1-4	CASSLGQLGTNEKLFF	TGTGCCAGCTCACTTGGACAGTTGGGAACTAATGAAAAACTGTTTTTT
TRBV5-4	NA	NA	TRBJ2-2	CASSLGASRPNTGELFF	TGTGCCAGCAGCTTGGGGGCCAGCCGCCCGAACACCGGGGAGCTGTTTTTT
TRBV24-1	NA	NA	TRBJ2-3	CATSDPSGEYTDTQYF	TGTGCCACCAGTGATCCCTCAGGGGAGTACACAGATACGCAGTATTTT
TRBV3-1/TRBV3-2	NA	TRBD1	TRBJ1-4	CASRMTGATNEKLFF	TGTGCCAGCAGAATGACAGGGGCTACTAATGAAAAACTGTTTTTT
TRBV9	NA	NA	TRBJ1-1	CASSVGGNSEAFF	TGTGCCAGCAGCGTGGGGGGTAATTCTGAAGCTTTCTTT
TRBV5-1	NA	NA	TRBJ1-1	CASSLSPGTEAFF	TGCGCCAGCAGCTTGTCGCCGGGAACTGAAGCTTTCTTT
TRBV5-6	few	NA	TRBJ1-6	CASSLRPTVNSPLHF	TGTGCCAGCAGCTTGAGACCCACAGTTAATTCACCCCTCCACTTT
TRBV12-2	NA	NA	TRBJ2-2	CASRLRGGTGELFF	TGTGCAAGTCGCTTGAGAGGGGGCACCGGGGAGCTGTTTTTT
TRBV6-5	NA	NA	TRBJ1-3	CATPVREGTGNTIYF	TGTGCCACCCCCGTCCGCGAGGGAACTGGAAACACCATATATTTT
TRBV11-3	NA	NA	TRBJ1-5	CASSLGATNQPQHF	TGTGCCAGCAGCTTAGGGGCAACGAATCAGCCCCAGCATTTT
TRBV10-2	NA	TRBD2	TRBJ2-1	CASSDSGGYNEQFF	TGCGCCAGCAGTGACAGCGGGGGTTACAATGAGCAGTTCTTC
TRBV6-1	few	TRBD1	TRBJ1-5	CASSEGPRGLQPQHF	TGTGCCAGCAGTGAAGGACCCAGGGGGCTTCAGCCCCAGCATTTT
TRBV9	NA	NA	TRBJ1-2	CASSVPTDSNYGYTF	TGTGCCAGCAGCGTACCAACCGACAGTAACTATGGCTACACCTTC
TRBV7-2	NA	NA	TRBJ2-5	CASSLGRGSETQYF	TGTGCCAGCAGCTTGGGTAGAGGGTCGGAGACCCAGTACTTC
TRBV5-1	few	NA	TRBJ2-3	CASSLAMGGFSTDTQYF	TGCGCCAGCAGCTTGGCCATGGGGGGATTTAGCACAGATACGCAGTATTTT
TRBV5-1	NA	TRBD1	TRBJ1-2	CASSSDRGGRGYTF	TGCGCCAGCAGTTCAGACAGGGGAGGTAGGGGCTACACCTTC
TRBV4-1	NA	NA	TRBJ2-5	CASSQDRGQETQYF	TGCGCCAGCAGCCAAGATCGGGGCCAAGAGACCCAGTACTTC
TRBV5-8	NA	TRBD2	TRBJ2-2	CAIRLAGGVTNTGELFF	TGTGCTATCCGACTAGCGGGAGGGGTAACGAACACCGGGGAGCTGTTTTTT
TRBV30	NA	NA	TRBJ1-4	CAWSVQWTYGEKLFF	TGTGCCTGGAGTGTCCAGTGGACTTATGGTGAAAAACTGTTTTTT
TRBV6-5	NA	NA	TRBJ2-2	CASRAPLTGELFF	TGTGCCAGCAGGGCTCCCCTTACCGGGGAGCTGTTTTTT
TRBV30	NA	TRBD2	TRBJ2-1	CAWSVLASGISYNEQFF	TGTGCCTGGAGTGTACTTGCTAGCGGGATCTCCTACAATGAGCAGTTCTTC
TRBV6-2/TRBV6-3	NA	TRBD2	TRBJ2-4	CASSPGTTWGLVKNIQYF	TGTGCCAGCAGTCCCGGGACTACATGGGGATTGGTCAAAAACATTCAGTACTTC
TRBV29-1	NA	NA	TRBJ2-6	CSVEARALSGANVLTF	TGCAGCGTTGAAGCGCGGGCCCTCTCTGGGGCCAACGTCCTGACTTTC
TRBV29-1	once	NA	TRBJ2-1	CSVLPPAYKEQFF	TGCAGCGTACTACCTCCGGCCTATAAGGAGCAGTTCTTC
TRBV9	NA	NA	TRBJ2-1	CASSTPGDLRGGYNEQFF	TGTGCCAGCAGCACCCCGGGGGACCTCCGAGGCGGTTACAATGAGCAGTTCTTC
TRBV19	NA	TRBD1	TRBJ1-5	CASSTTGGRNQPQHF	TGTGCCAGTAGTACGACAGGGGGTCGGAATCAGCCCCAGCATTTT
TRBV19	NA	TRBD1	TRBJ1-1	CASSQIQGINEAFF	TGTGCCAGTAGCCAAATACAGGGGATCAATGAAGCTTTCTTT
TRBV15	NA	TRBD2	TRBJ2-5	CATSKTSGSRETQYF	TGTGCCACCAGCAAGACTAGCGGGAGTCGAGAGACCCAGTACTTC
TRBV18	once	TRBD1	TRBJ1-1	CASSQLQGSAEAFF	TGTGCCAGCTCACAATTACAGGGGTCCGCTGAAGCTTTCTTT
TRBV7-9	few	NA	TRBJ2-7	CASSDSHHEQYF	TGTGCCAGCAGCGACAGTCACCACGAGCAGTACTTC
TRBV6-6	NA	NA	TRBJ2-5	CASSYSQGPQTQYF	TGTGCCAGCAGTTATTCCCAGGGGCCGCAGACCCAGTACTTC
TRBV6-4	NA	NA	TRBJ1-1	CASSADSYYTEAFF	TGTGCCAGCAGTGCGGACAGTTATTACACTGAAGCTTTCTTT
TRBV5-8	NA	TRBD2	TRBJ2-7	CASSSGLAASYEQYF	TGTGCCAGCAGCTCAGGACTAGCGGCCTCCTACGAGCAGTACTTC
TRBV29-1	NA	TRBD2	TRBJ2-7	CSVVPSGRADEQYF	TGCAGCGTTGTCCCTAGCGGGAGGGCCGACGAGCAGTACTTC
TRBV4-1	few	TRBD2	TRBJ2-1	CASSRAVLAGSRPEQFF	TGCGCCAGCAGCCGCGCCGTGCTAGCGGGAAGTCGACCTGAGCAGTTCTTC
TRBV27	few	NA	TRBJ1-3	CASRRLTGGGSYSPSGNTIYF	TGTGCCAGCAGACGACTTACGGGGGGAGGATCCTACTCTCCCTCTGGAAACACCATATATTTT
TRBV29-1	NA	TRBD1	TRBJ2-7	CSVYRGSYEQYF	TGCAGCGTTTACAGGGGTTCCTACGAGCAGTACTTC
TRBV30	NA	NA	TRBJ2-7	CAWVGKGSGTSYEQYF	TGTGCCTGGGTGGGGAAAGGGTCGGGGACTTCCTACGAGCAGTACTTC
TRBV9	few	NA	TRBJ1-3	CASSPQVTNSGNTIYF	TGTGCCAGCAGCCCCCAGGTTACCAACTCTGGAAACACCATATATTTT
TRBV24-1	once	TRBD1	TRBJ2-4	CATSDSTGRAAKNIQYF	TGTGCCACCAGTGATTCGACAGGGCGGGCGGCCAAAAACATTCAGTACTTC
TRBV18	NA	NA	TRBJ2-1	CASSPRTGVRDEQFF	TGTGCCAGCTCACCACGAACGGGAGTTAGGGATGAGCAGTTCTTC
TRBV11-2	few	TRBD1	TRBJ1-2	CASSGTGVFYGYTF	TGTGCCAGCAGCGGGACAGGGGTCTTCTATGGCTACACCTTC
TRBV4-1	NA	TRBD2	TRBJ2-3	CASSQESAGGPQDTQYF	TGCGCCAGCAGCCAAGAGTCGGCGGGAGGGCCTCAAGATACGCAGTATTTT
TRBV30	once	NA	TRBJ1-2	CAWTDRRVYTF	TGTGCCTGGACTGACAGGAGAGTCTACACCTTC